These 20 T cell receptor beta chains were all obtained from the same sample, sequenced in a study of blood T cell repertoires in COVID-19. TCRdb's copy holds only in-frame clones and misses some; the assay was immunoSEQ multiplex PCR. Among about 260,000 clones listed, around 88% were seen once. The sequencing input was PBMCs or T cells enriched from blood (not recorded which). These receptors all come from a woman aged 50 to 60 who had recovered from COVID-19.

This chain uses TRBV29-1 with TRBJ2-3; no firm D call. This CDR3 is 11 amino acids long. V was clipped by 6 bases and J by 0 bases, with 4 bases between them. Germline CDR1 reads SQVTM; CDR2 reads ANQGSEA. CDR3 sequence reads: CSVLSTDTQYF. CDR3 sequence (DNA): TGCAGCGTCCTGAGCACAGATACGCAGTATTTT.

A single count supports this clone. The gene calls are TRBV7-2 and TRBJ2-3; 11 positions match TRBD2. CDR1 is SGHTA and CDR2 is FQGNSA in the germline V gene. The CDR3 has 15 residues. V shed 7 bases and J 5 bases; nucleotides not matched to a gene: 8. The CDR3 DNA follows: TGTGCCAGCATCCAACTAGCGGGGGTTGGAGATACGCAGTATTTT. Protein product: CASIQLAGVGDTQYF.

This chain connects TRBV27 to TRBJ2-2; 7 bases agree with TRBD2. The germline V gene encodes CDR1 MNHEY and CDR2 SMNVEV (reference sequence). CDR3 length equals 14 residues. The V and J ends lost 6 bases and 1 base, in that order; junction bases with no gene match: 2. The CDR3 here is CASRLALNTGELFF. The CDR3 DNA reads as TGTGCCAGCAGACTAGCGTTGAACACCGGGGAGCTGTTTTTT.

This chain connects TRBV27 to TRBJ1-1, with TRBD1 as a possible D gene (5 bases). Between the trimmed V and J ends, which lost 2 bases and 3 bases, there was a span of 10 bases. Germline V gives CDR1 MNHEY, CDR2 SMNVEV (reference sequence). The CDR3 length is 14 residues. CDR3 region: CASSLQGGYTEAFF. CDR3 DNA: TGTGCCAGCAGTTTACAGGGTGGGTACACTGAAGCTTTCTTT.

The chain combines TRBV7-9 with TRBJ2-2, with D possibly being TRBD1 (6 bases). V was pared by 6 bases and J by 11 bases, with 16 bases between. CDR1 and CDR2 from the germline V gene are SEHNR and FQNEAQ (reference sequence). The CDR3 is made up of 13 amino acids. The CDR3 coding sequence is TGTGCCAGCAGTCAAGACAGGACGAGAGAGCTGTTTTTT. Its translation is CASSQDRTRELFF.

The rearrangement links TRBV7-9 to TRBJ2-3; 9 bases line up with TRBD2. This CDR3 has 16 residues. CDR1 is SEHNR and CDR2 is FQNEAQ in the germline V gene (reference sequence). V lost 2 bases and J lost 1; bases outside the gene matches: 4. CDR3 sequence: CASSLWASGGTDTQYF. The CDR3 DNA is TGTGCCAGCAGCTTATGGGCTAGCGGGGGCACAGATACGCAGTATTTT.

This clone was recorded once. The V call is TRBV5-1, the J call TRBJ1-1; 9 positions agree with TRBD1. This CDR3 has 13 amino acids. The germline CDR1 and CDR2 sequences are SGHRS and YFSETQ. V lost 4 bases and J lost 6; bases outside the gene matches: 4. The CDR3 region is CASSGTGGPEAFF. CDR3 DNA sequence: TGCGCCAGCAGCGGAACAGGGGGCCCTGAAGCTTTCTTT.

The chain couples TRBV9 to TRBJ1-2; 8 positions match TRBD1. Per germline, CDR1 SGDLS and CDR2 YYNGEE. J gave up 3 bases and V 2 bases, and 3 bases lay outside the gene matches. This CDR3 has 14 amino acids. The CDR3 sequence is CASSVDRGDYGYTF. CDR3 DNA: TGTGCCAGCAGCGTCGACAGGGGAGACTATGGCTACACCTTC.

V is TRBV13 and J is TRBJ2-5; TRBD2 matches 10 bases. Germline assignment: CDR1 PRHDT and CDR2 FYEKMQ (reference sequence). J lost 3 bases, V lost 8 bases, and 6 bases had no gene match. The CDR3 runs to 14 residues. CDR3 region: CASQWTSGEETQYF. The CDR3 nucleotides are TGTGCCAGCCAATGGACTAGCGGAGAAGAGACCCAGTACTTC.

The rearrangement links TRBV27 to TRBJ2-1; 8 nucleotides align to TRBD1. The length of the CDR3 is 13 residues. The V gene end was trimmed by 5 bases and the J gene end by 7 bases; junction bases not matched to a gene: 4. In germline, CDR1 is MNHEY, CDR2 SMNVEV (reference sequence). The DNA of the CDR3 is TGTGCCAGCAGTCCCAGGACAGGGAATGAGCAGTTCTTC. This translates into CASSPRTGNEQFF.

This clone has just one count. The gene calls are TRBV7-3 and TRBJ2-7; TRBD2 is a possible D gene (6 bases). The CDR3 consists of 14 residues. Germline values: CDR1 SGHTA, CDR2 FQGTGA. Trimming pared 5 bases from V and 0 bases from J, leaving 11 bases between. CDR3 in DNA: TGTGCCAGCAGCCCGCGGGGCAGCTCCTACGAGCAGTACTTC. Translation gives CASSPRGSSYEQYF.

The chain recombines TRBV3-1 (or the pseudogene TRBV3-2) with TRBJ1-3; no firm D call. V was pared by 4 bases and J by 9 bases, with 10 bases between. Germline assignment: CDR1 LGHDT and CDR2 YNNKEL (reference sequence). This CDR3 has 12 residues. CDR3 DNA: TGTGCCAGCAGCCTGGCGGTGGGCACCATATATTTT. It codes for CASSLAVGTIYF.

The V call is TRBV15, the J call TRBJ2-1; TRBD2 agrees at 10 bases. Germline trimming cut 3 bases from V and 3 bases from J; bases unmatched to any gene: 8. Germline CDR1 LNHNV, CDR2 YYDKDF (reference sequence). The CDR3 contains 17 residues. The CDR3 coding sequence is TGTGCCACCAGCAGGTCCCTAGCGGGGGTGGGCTACAATGAGCAGTTCTTC. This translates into CATSRSLAGVGYNEQFF.

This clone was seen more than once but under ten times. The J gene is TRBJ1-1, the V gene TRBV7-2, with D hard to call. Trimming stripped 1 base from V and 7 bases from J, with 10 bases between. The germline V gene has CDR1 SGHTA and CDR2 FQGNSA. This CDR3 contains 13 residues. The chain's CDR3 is CASSLGQVNEAFF. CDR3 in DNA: TGTGCCAGCAGCTTAGGGCAAGTTAATGAAGCTTTCTTT.

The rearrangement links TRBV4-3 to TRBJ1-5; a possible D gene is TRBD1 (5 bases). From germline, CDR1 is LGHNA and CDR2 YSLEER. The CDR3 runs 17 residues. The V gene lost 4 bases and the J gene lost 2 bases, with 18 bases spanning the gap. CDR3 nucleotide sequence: TGCGCCAGCAGCCCAGACCGGAGCGGGGGTGGCAATCAGCCCCAGCATTTT. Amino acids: CASSPDRSGGGNQPQHF.

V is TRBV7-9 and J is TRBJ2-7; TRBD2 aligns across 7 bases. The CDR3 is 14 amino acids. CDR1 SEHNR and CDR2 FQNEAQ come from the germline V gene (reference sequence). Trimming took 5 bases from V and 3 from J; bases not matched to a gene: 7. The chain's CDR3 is CASSPGGAIYEQYF. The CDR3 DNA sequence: TGTGCCAGCAGCCCGGGGGGTGCGATCTACGAGCAGTACTTC.

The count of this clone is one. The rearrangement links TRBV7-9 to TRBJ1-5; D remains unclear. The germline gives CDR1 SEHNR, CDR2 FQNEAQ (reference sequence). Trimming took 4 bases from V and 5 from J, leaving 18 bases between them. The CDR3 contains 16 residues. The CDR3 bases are TGTGCCAGCAGCTCTGTTCGGGGTGAAGGTCATCAGCCCCAGCATTTT. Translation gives CASSSVRGEGHQPQHF.

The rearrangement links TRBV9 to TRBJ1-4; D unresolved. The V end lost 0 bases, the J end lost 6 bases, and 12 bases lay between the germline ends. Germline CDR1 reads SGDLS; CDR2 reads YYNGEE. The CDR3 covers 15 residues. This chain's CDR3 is CASSVASGQDEKLFF. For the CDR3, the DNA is TGTGCCAGCAGCGTAGCGTCAGGTCAAGATGAAAAACTGTTTTTT.

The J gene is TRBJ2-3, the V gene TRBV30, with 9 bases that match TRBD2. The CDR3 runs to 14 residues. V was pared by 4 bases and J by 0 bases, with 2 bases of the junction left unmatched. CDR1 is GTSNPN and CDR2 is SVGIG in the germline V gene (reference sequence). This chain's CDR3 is CAWTSGMSTDTQYF. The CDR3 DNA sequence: TGTGCCTGGACTAGCGGGATGAGCACAGATACGCAGTATTTT.

CDR3 sequence: CASSVRGGIGQPQHF. The CDR3 DNA follows: TGTGCCAGCAGTGTAAGGGGGGGAATAGGTCAGCCCCAGCATTTT. This sequence joins TRBV27 and TRBJ1-5, with D perhaps matching TRBD1 (6 bases). The CDR3 totals 15 residues. V lost 5 bases and J 6 bases, leaving 17 bases between the germline ends. The V gene's germline CDR1 is MNHEY and CDR2 SMNVEV (reference sequence).